The clone carrying this TCR beta chain was observed a few times. No antigen is known for it. Each donor who had ophthalmopathy showed moderate-to-severe activity, a CAS of ≥3, a NOSPECS of ≥4, and a duration under 3 months. Orbital computed tomography and thyroid ultrasound, along with TRAb, serum thyroxine and clinical symptoms, underpinned diagnosis. The data belong to a study of Graves' ophthalmopathy and Graves' hyperthyroidism. Across the study: Upon initial diagnosis and before any treatment, peripheral blood was collected.

CDR1 is SEHNR, CDR2 FQNEAQ, per germline (reference sequence). The CDR3 sequence is 12 residues long. V was trimmed by 1 base and J by 7 bases, leaving 4 bases between them. Findings and limits, study-wide: The authors also found most expanded thyroid clonotypes above 0.001 frequency in blood.

RNA transcripts yielded amplified TCR beta CDR3 regions. HTBI primers were employed in first-round RT-PCR, then a second-round multiplex PCR followed. TCRdb re-called the multiplex PCR reads through MiXCR, storing one row per CDR3 protein. Of about 740,000 distinct CDR3 sequences listed, approximately 40% are singletons. This TCR derives from an adult man with Graves' ophthalmopathy. The V and J genes are TRBV7-9 and TRBJ2-2, with D unclear. The sequenced sample consisted of peripheral blood. In DNA, the CDR3 is TGTGCCAGCAGCTTAGATTACGGGGAGCTGTTTTTT. Residues: CASSLDYGELFF.